The source of this TCR beta chain is a study of stem cell transplantation in POMP-related autoinflammatory disease. Study summary: Impaired MHC class I-dependent CD8+ differentiation was hypothesized from defective thymoproteasomes. Before transplant: CD4+ naive skewing, low CD8+ proportions, reduced cytokine secretion.

Whole-study findings and limits: Patients with PRAID showed a restricted number of unique TRB V-J gene pairings. A trend toward lower repertoire diversity and greater clonality appeared in every analyzed T-cell subset of PRAID patients.

Looked up from germline, CDR1 is SGDLS and CDR2 is YYNGEE. This CDR3 has 14 amino acids. Trimming took off 0 bases at V and 3 bases at J, with 9 bases between the two ends. Turning to this clone: Antigen: not known.

Repertoires were generated with immunoSEQ multiplex PCR, while TCRdb's copy carries only in-frame clones and drops some. The table has about 10,000 clones, around nine tenths seen once. PRAID combined immunodeficiency and autoinflammation. The chain joins TRBV9 to TRBJ1-1; D gene uncertain. The starting material was CD8+ T cells from PBMCs, obtained before stem cell transplantation. This receptor was obtained from a human donor with POMP-related autoinflammation and immune dysregulation (PRAID). CDR3 nucleotides: TGTGCCAGCAGCGTAGGGGCCGGAGACACTGAAGCTTTCTTT. Translation: CASSVGAGDTEAFF.